This entry features one TCR beta chain sequence. Antigen specificity is unknown. This entry belongs to a study of T cell responses to AZD1222 COVID-19 vaccine. There are 14 residues in the CDR3. V gave up 10 bases and J gave up 7 bases, with 17 bases separating them. The germline gives CDR1 MNHEY, CDR2 SVGAGI. Study-wide findings and caveats: Reports indicate that nearly half of spike-specific TCRs are directed at unmutated variant regions.

Using immunoSEQ multiplex PCR, the repertoire was profiled, and TCRdb retains in-frame clones only, with some absent. The sample shows roughly 79,000 clones, just over 90% of them seen only once. This sequence joins TRBV6-5 and TRBJ1-6, with a tentative D call TRBD1 (6 bases). The sample consisted of peripheral blood, taken on day 0 of MenACWY control vaccination. The TCR originated in an adult in good health. CDR3 sequence reads: CAIRRGGSNSPLHF. In nucleotides, the CDR3 is TGTGCCATCAGACGGGGGGGCTCCAATTCACCCCTCCACTTT.